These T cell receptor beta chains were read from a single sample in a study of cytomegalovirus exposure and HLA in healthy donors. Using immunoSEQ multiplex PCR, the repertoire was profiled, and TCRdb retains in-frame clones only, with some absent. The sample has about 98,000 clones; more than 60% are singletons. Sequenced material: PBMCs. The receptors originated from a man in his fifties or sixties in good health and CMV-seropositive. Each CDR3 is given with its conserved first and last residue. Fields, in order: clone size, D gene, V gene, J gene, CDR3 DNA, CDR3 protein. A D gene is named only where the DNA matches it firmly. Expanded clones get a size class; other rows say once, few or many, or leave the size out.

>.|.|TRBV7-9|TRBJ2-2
TGTTCCAGCAGCTTAGTCCTCGCGAACACCGGGGAGCTGTTTTTT
CSSSLVLANTGELFF
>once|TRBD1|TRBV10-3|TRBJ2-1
TGTGCCATCAGAACAGGGGGCGCGGGCCACAATGAGCAGTTCTTC
CAIRTGGAGHNEQFF
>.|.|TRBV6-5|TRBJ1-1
TGTGCCAGCAGTTACCCGGTATCCGGAGGAGCTTTCTTT
CASSYPVSGGAFF
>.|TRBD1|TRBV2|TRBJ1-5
TGTGCCAGCAGTGTACCCCCGCGACAGGGACCCAGCAATCAGCCCCAGCATTTT
CASSVPPRQGPSNQPQHF
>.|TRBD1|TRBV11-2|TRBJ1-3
TGTGCCAGCAGCCGGTCGACAGGGAACTCTGGAAACACCATATATTTT
CASSRSTGNSGNTIYF
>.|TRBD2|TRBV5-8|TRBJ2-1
TGTGCCAGTTTTTACCACGTCCTAGCGGGGTCTATGAATGAGCAGTTCTTC
CASFYHVLAGSMNEQFF
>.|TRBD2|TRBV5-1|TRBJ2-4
TGCGCCAGCAGGCCGGGGGGGGGAGCCAAAAACATTCAGTACTTC
CASRPGGGAKNIQYF
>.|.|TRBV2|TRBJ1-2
TGTGCCAGCAGGGGCCAGGGATCCTATGGCTACACCTTC
CASRGQGSYGYTF
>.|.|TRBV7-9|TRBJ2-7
TGTGCCAGCAGCTTTGGGCAGGGGTACGAGCAGTACTTC
CASSFGQGYEQYF
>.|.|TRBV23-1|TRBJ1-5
TGCGCCAGCAGTCAATCGGGAGGGAATCAGCCCCAGCATTTT
CASSQSGGNQPQHF
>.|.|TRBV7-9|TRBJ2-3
TGTTCCAGCACCATCGGACAGAGGAGCACAGATACGCAGTATTTT
CSSTIGQRSTDTQYF
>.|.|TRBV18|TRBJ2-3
TGTGCCAGCTCGCACCGGGGAGATACGCAGTATTTT
CASSHRGDTQYF
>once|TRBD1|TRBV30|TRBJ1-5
TGTGCCTGGAGCCCCGGGACAGGGAGTAATCAGCCCCAGCATTTT
CAWSPGTGSNQPQHF
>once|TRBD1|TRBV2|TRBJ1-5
TGTGCCAGCAGTCTAACAGGGGGAAATCAGCCCCAGCATTTT
CASSLTGGNQPQHF
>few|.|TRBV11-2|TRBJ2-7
TGTGCCAGCAGCTTTTACACAGGGCAGTGGGAGCAGTACTTC
CASSFYTGQWEQYF
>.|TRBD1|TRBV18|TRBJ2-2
TGTGCCAGCTCACCCGACAGGGGTAACACCGGGGAGCTGTTTTTT
CASSPDRGNTGELFF
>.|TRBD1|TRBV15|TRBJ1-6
TGTGCCACCAGCGTTGAGAGAGGACAGGCGGTTCCCGGGGCCCTCCACTTT
CATSVERGQAVPGALHF
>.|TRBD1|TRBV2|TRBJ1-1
TGTGCCAGCAGTTTACAGGGGTGGAACACTGAAGCTTTCTTT
CASSLQGWNTEAFF
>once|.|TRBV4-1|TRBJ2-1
TGCGCCAGCAGCCTAAGGGAGTGGGGTCAGGATGAGCAGTTCTTC
CASSLREWGQDEQFF
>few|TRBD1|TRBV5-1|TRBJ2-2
TGCGCCAGCAGCTTGGGACAGGGGACCGGGGAGCTGTTTTTT
CASSLGQGTGELFF
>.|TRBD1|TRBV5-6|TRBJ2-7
TGTGCCAGCAGCACCCAGACAGGGGGCAGGGCCGGCCTTCTTTACGAGCAGTACTTC
CASSTQTGGRAGLLYEQYF
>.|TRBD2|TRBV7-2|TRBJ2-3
TGTGCCAGCAGCTTGGCTAGCGGGGGGCTAGATACGCAGTATTTT
CASSLASGGLDTQYF
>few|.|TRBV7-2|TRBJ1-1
TGTGCCAGCAGCCCTATAAGGGGCACTGAAGCTTTCTTT
CASSPIRGTEAFF
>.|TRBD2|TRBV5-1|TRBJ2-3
TGCGCCAGCAGCTTGGAAGCGAGGACTAGCAGGGCAGATACGCAGTATTTT
CASSLEARTSRADTQYF
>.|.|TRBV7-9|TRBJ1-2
TGTTCCAGCAGCTTTAGGCCTGCGGGGGACGCTAACTATGGCTACACCTTC
CSSSFRPAGDANYGYTF
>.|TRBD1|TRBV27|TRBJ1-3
TGTGCCAGCAGTTCTGGGACAGTCGCTGGAAACACCATATATTTT
CASSSGTVAGNTIYF
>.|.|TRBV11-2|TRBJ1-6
TGTGCCAGCAGTCAAACCGGGATCATAAATTCACCCCTCCACTTT
CASSQTGIINSPLHF
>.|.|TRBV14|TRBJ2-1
TGTGCCAGCAGCCAGAGAAGACAGTTAAGGCATGAGCAGTTCTTC
CASSQRRQLRHEQFF
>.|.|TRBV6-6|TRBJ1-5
TGTGCCAGCAGTCCGGGACTTAACCAGCCCCAGCATTTT
CASSPGLNQPQHF
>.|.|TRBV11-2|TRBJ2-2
TGTGCCAGCAGCTTCTTATTAGGGGACACCGGGGAGCTGTTTTTT
CASSFLLGDTGELFF
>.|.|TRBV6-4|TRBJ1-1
TGTGCCAGCAGTCTTACATGGAACACTGAAGCTTTCTTT
CASSLTWNTEAFF
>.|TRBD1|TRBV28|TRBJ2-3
TGTGCCAGCAGTCCGGGGGCAGGGGGCGGAGATACGCAGTATTTT
CASSPGAGGGDTQYF
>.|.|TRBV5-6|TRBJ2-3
TGTGCCAGCAGCTTGGAGACTGATTTAGTGGGGCAGTATTTT
CASSLETDLVGQYF
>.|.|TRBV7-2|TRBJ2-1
TGTGCCAGCAGCCCCGGGAGCGGCTACAATGAGCAGTTCTTC
CASSPGSGYNEQFF
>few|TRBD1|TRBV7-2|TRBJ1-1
TGTGCCAGCAGCTTAGTCGCAGGGGGGCACACTGAAGCTTTCTTT
CASSLVAGGHTEAFF
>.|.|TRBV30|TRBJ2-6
TGTGCCTGGAGTGCAGGGGCCAACGTCCTGACTTTC
CAWSAGANVLTF
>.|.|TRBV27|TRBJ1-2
TGTGCCAGCAGTTCGGTGGGCCTTGCTAACTATGGCTACACCTTC
CASSSVGLANYGYTF
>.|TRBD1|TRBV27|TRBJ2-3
TGTGCCAGCAGTTTGTGGGACAGGAATACAGATACGCAGTATTTT
CASSLWDRNTDTQYF
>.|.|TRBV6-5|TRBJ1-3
TGTGCCAGCAGTTACTCCTTCTCCTCTGGAAACACCATATATTTT
CASSYSFSSGNTIYF
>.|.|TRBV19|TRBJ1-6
TGTGCCAGTAGTATAAACGTCGGCGGAATTAGCTCCTATAATTCACCCCTCCACTTT
CASSINVGGISSYNSPLHF
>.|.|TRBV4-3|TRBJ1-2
TGCGCCAGCAGCCAAGAAATTGTCGGGAGGAATGTTTTC
CASSQEIVGRNVF
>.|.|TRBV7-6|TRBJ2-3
TGTGCCAGCAGCCCCCCCGGGGCGGGGTTGACAGATACGCAGTATTTT
CASSPPGAGLTDTQYF
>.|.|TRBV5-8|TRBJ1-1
TGTGCCAGCAGCTTGGGTTACCGGGACACGAACACTGAAGCTTTCTTT
CASSLGYRDTNTEAFF
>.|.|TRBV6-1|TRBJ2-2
TGTGCCAGCATCCTAGCCCCCGGGGTCCCCGGGGAGCTGTTTTTT
CASILAPGVPGELFF
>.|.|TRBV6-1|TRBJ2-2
TGTGCCAGCAGGGACGGGGCGAACACCGGGGAGCTGTTTTTT
CASRDGANTGELFF